This T cell receptor beta chain appears in the sequencing data of a study of CD8 T cells in Susac syndrome. After extraction with the RNeasy kit, about 0.45 to 1 ug of the RNA was reverse transcribed using random hexamers. One entry per CDR3 protein, called by TCRdb with MiXCR from the immunoSEQ multiplex PCR reads. The sample lists approximately 120,000 distinct CDR3 sequences; approximately 96% were seen once. The ends were cut back, 0 bases at V and 5 bases at J, with 19 bases in the middle. The CDR3 sequence is 17 residues long. Germline lookup yields CDR1 MNHEY and CDR2 SVGAGI. Sequenced material: CD4+ T cells from PBMCs. This receptor was obtained from a human donor in good health. The chain carries TRBV6-5 and TRBJ2-5; D possibly corresponds to TRBD2 (5 bases). Here the CDR3 DNA reads TGTGCCAGCAGTTACTCGATGGCTAGCCGGGTCGGGGAGACCCAGTACTTC. It is translated as CASSYSMASRVGETQYF.